The present T cell receptor (beta chain) was sequenced within a study of blood T cell repertoires in COVID-19. Produced via immunoSEQ multiplex PCR; TCRdb's table is partial and in-frame only. The sample comprises a few hundred thousand clones, 85% to 90% of which are singletons, and 0.95% to 1.5% rests with the top ten. Germline V gives CDR1 LNHDA, CDR2 SQIVND (reference sequence). The CDR3 is 15 amino acids. V lost 4 bases, J lost 3 bases, and 16 bases lay in between. Assignment of participants to cohorts was predicated upon participant-reported clinical history. The sample taken for sequencing was PBMCs or T cells enriched from blood (not recorded which). The chain uses TRBV19 and TRBJ2-7; weak D call: TRBD1 (6 bases). The source of this sequence is a young man who had recovered from COVID-19. For the CDR3, the DNA is TGTGCCAGTAGTACAGCGGCTGGGGGCCACTACGAGCAGTACTTC. Translated: CASSTAAGGHYEQYF.